The 13 T cell receptor beta chains below come from one sample, sequenced in a study of blood T cell repertoires in COVID-19. Assay used: immunoSEQ multiplex PCR; TCRdb lists only in-frame clones, some missing. The profile shows approximately 63,000 clones, about nine tenths of them singletons. The sequencing input was peripheral blood. Receptors originate from a human donor in a cohort sampled during active COVID-19.

This clone was counted a few times. The chain uses TRBV7-3 and TRBJ2-3; D gene ambiguous. V was shortened by 6 bases and J by 2 bases, with 12 bases between the two germline ends. The CDR3 has 14 residues. Germline loops: CDR1 SGHTA, CDR2 FQGTGA. CDR3 amino acids: CASSSLPNTDTQYF. The CDR3 region has the DNA TGTGCCAGCAGTTCGCTACCGAACACAGATACGCAGTATTTT. The entire variable domain, with the rest obtained from reference TRBV7-3 and TRBJ2-3, is as follows: GAGVSQTPSNKVTEKGKYVELRCDPISGHTALYWYRQSLGQGPEFLIYFQGTGAADDSGLPNDRFFAVRPEGSVSTLKIQRTERGDSAVYLCASSSLPNTDTQYFGPGTRLTVL.

The chain recombines TRBV29-1 with TRBJ2-1; 9 bases map to TRBD1. The V gene end was trimmed by 6 bases and the J gene end by 6 bases; junction bases not matched to a gene: 6. The CDR3 is 13 residues long. Germline assignment: CDR1 SQVTM and CDR2 ANQGSEA. CDR3 bases: TGCAGCGTAACAGGGGGCTCGCTCAATGAGCAGTTCTTC. Translated, it gives CSVTGGSLNEQFF.

The J gene is TRBJ2-3, the V gene TRBV7-4; 8 nucleotides agree with TRBD2. CDR1 is SGHVT, CDR2 SQSDAQ, per germline. The CDR3 has 16 residues. V was pared by 4 bases and J by 6 bases, with 12 bases of the junction left unmatched. CDR3 DNA sequence: TGTGCCAGCAGCTGCCGGCGGGGGGCGCTTTTGGATACGCAGTATTTT. Translated: CASSCRRGALLDTQYF.

V is TRBV7-2 and J is TRBJ2-4; D possibly corresponds to TRBD2 (5 bases). Between the trimmed V and J ends, which lost 3 bases and 8 bases, there was a span of 11 bases. Germline loops: CDR1 SGHTA, CDR2 FQGNSA. This CDR3 has 13 residues. This CDR3 reads CASSFEGAYIQYF. For the CDR3, the DNA is TGTGCCAGCAGCTTCGAGGGAGCGTACATTCAGTACTTC.

In this sample, this clone is medium-sized. In DNA form, the CDR3 reads TGTGCCAGCAGTGAATTGGGTTGGGACACTACCTACGAGCAGTACTTC. Protein sequence: CASSELGWDTTYEQYF. The rearrangement uses TRBV2 and TRBJ2-7; D is perhaps TRBD1 (6 bases). This CDR3 spans 16 amino acids. The germline gives CDR1 SNHLY, CDR2 FYNNEI. V was clipped by 2 bases and J by 2 bases, with 16 bases between them.

The J gene is TRBJ2-3, the V gene TRBV5-1; possible D gene TRBD1, 5 bases. The CDR3 is made up of 15 amino acids. The germline V gene has CDR1 SGHRS and CDR2 YFSETQ. The V end was cut by 0 bases, the J end by 2 bases, with 10 bases between. The CDR3 nucleotides read TGCGCCAGCAGCTTGGATCAGGGCACCACAGATACGCAGTATTTT. This translates into CASSLDQGTTDTQYF.

The chain has TRBV9 and TRBJ2-2; 8 nucleotides agree with TRBD1. Germline-derived CDR1 and CDR2 are SGDLS and YYNGEE. The CDR3 is 15 residues long. The V and J ends lost 4 bases and 1 base, in that order; junction bases with no gene match: 3. In nucleotides, the CDR3 is TGTGCCAGCAGCCAAGGGACAGGGAACACCGGGGAGCTGTTTTTT. Translated, it gives CASSQGTGNTGELFF.

The genes are TRBV6-5 and TRBJ2-1, with 9 nucleotides matching TRBD1. Germline trimming cut 4 bases from V and 4 bases from J; bases unmatched to any gene: 5. The CDR3 has 15 amino acids. Germline CDR1 is MNHEY and CDR2 is SVGAGI. The CDR3 DNA is TGTGCCAGCAGTTCCGACAGGGGGGGATACAATGAGCAGTTCTTC. Encoded protein: CASSSDRGGYNEQFF.

The chain carries TRBV25-1 and TRBJ2-2; 9 nucleotides agree with TRBD1. The ends lost 3 bases at V and 5 bases at J; junction bases unmatched: 7. Germline CDR1 is MGHDK and CDR2 is SYGVNS. The CDR3 is 16 residues long. The CDR3 reads CASSDRGQGLTGELFF. CDR3 coding DNA: TGTGCCAGCAGTGACCGAGGACAGGGGCTGACCGGGGAGCTGTTTTTT.

The chain links TRBV3-1 (or the pseudogene TRBV3-2) to TRBJ2-5; 7 positions match TRBD1. From germline, CDR1 is LGHDT and CDR2 YNNKEL (reference sequence). The V segment lost 3 bases and the J segment 4 bases; nucleotides outside the gene matches: 8. The CDR3 runs to 15 residues. In DNA, the CDR3 is TGTGCCAGCAGCCATGCCGGGACAGAGACAGAGACCCAGTACTTC. It yields the protein CASSHAGTETETQYF.

The chain is built from TRBV7-8 and TRBJ2-1; 11 nucleotides match TRBD2. V dropped 4 bases and J dropped 5; count of bases not matched to a gene: 4. CDR1 SGHVS and CDR2 FQNEAQ come from the germline V gene. The length of the CDR3 is 15 residues. CDR3 residues: CASSSVAGGDNEQFF. In nucleotides, the CDR3 is TGTGCCAGCAGCTCGGTAGCGGGAGGGGACAATGAGCAGTTCTTC. Filled out from reference TRBV7-8 and TRBJ2-1, the complete variable domain reads GAGVSQSPRYKVAKRGQDVALRCDPISGHVSLFWYQQALGQGPEFLTYFQNEAQLDKSGLPSDRFFAERPEGSVSTLKIQRTQQEDSAVYLCASSSVAGGDNEQFFGPGTRLTVL.

The chain is built from TRBV3-1 (or the pseudogene TRBV3-2) and TRBJ2-1; 11 nucleotides agree with TRBD2. The V gene end was trimmed by 0 bases and the J gene end by 3 bases; junction bases not matched to a gene: 7. Germline values: CDR1 LGHDT, CDR2 YNNKEL (reference sequence). This CDR3 is built from 18 residues. The CDR3 here is CASSQDIAGGGLYNEQFF. CDR3 coding DNA: TGTGCCAGCAGCCAAGATATAGCGGGAGGGGGGCTCTACAATGAGCAGTTCTTC.

This clone was seen a few times. The chain combines TRBV7-2 with TRBJ2-2; 9 bases map to TRBD1. The CDR3 is 15 amino acids. V shed 3 bases, J shed 5 bases, and the junction held 4 bases outside the gene matches. CDR1 and CDR2 from the germline V gene are SGHTA and FQGNSA. In DNA form, the CDR3 reads TGTGCCAGCAGCTTTAAGACAGGGGGAACCGGGGAGCTGTTTTTT. Amino acid sequence: CASSFKTGGTGELFF.